The 24 T cell receptor delta chains below were found in one sample sequenced in a study of Vδ1+ human thymocytes. Whole-study results and caveats: Thymic TRG and TRD repertoires appeared highly polyclonal.

The template was reverse-transcribed extracted RNA. Multiplex PCR used pooled V-gene forward primers and a constant-region reverse primer to amplify CDR3s. TCRdb reanalysed the multiplex PCR reads via CATT. Of 20,000 to 25,000 delta-chain clones in the sample, around 7.4% were seen once. These receptors lack a known antigen. The material sequenced was Vdelta1+ gamma-delta thymocytes from the thymus. Subset in this sample: FACS-sorted CD3+ TCRalphabeta- TCRVdelta1+ TCRVdelta2- thymocytes. All receptors derive from a child younger than two who had congenital heart surgery.

V gene TRDV1 combines with J gene TRDJ1; D gene ambiguous. The J gene, missing from TCRdb, was assigned here through DNA to germline matching. CDR1 is TSWWSYY and CDR2 is QGS in the germline V gene. The CDR3 is 13 residues long. Trimming left V 1 base short and J 8 bases short, with 11 bases between. CDR3 bases: TGTGCTCTTGGGGAACAGGACGCGGGGAAACTCATCTTT. Encoded protein: CALGEQDAGKLIF.

This clone appeared a few times. The genes are TRDV1 and TRDJ1; 8 bases align to TRDD3. CDR3 length: 14 residues. Germline values: CDR1 TSWWSYY, CDR2 QGS. Losses at the gene ends were 4 bases for V and 8 bases for J; bases not matched to a gene: 9. This CDR3 is CALGVTTGGLKLIF. The CDR3 DNA follows: TGTGCTCTTGGGGTTACTACTGGGGGCCTAAAACTCATCTTT.

The genes are TRDV1 and TRDJ1; no clear D gene. Germline V CDR1 and CDR2: TSWWSYY, QGS. Trimming removed 1 base from V and 5 bases from J, with 11 bases in between. This CDR3 is 14 amino acids long. CDR3 sequence reads: CALGEPLPYDKLIF. CDR3 coding DNA: TGTGCTCTTGGGGAACCCTTACCTTATGATAAACTCATCTTT.

This clone was observed a handful of times. The genes are TRDV2 and TRDJ1; no firm D call. The CDR3 sequence is 16 residues long. Germline V lookup: CDR1 GEAIGNYY, CDR2 EKD. V gave up 5 bases and J gave up 0 bases, with 18 bases separating them. The CDR3 region has the DNA TGTGCCTGTGGAGATATTGAACGGACCTACACCGATAAACTCATCTTT. Protein product: CACGDIERTYTDKLIF.

This clone was found a few times. The genes are TRDV1 and TRDJ2, with 10 bases aligning to TRDD3. From germline, CDR1 is TSWWSYY and CDR2 QGS. The V segment lost 5 bases and the J segment 4 bases; nucleotides outside the gene matches: 13. This CDR3 has 18 residues. CDR3 sequence: CALGLLRVGDTGTAQLFF. The CDR3 coding sequence is TGTGCTCTTGGGCTCTTGCGGGTGGGGGATACAGGGACAGCACAACTCTTCTTT.

This clone was recorded a few times. The gene calls are TRDV1 and TRDJ1; the D is unclear. Trimming took off 3 bases at V and 0 bases at J, with 29 bases between the two ends. This CDR3 has 21 residues. Looked up from germline, CDR1 is TSWWSYY and CDR2 is QGS. The CDR3 DNA reads as TGTGCTCTTGGGGACGATGATCCCGATGACAGAGATAACTGCGACACCGATAAACTCATCTTT. Translating gives CALGDDDPDDRDNCDTDKLIF.

The chain has TRDV1 and TRDJ1; no reliable D call. The J gene, left out of TCRdb, was set here by checking the DNA against germline. The germline V gene encodes CDR1 TSWWSYY and CDR2 QGS. The CDR3 contains 19 residues. Trimming removed 4 bases from V and 0 bases from J, with 24 bases in between. The CDR3 DNA is TGTGCTCTTGGGGGTAGTCTCTACGGAGGGAAACGTTACACCGATAAACTCATCTTT. Its protein is CALGGSLYGGKRYTDKLIF.

This clone was seen more than once but under ten times. The genes are TRDV1 and TRDJ1; TRDD3 matches 9 bases. Trimming removed 7 bases from V and 6 bases from J; junction bases left unmatched: 12. CDR3 size: 15 residues. The germline V gene encodes CDR1 TSWWSYY and CDR2 QGS. CDR3 region: CALVGDLLGENKLIF. CDR3 DNA sequence: TGTGCTCTTGTTGGGGACCTACTGGGGGAGAATAAACTCATCTTT.

This sequence joins TRDV1 and TRDJ1, with 12 bases aligning to TRDD3. The J gene was missing in TCRdb and was found by matching the end of the DNA to germline. Germline loops: CDR1 TSWWSYY, CDR2 QGS. The J segment lost 0 bases and the V segment lost 1 base, leaving 15 bases of the junction unmatched. This CDR3 spans 21 amino acids. Written as DNA, the CDR3 is TGTGCTCTTGGGGAACGGGTCTGGGGGATACGCTTCGGGAAGTACACCGATAAACTCATCTTT. Amino acid sequence: CALGERVWGIRFGKYTDKLIF.

J is TRDJ1 and V is TRDV1, with TRDD3 identical over 8 bases. Germline CDR1 TSWWSYY, CDR2 QGS. The CDR3 covers 20 residues. V lost 4 bases, J lost 7 bases, and 26 bases stayed unmatched. Here the CDR3 DNA reads TGTGCTCTTGGGGGAGAGGCACACTACGCGTACTGGGGGCCCGAGGGTAAACTCATCTTT. Protein: CALGGEAHYAYWGPEGKLIF.

The chain carries TRDV1 and TRDJ1; possible D gene TRDD3, 6 bases. This CDR3 is built from 17 residues. Germline V CDR1 and CDR2: TSWWSYY, QGS. V lost 0 bases and J lost 6, with 20 bases in between. The CDR3 DNA reads as TGTGCTCTTGGGGAACTGTTTCTCCCTACACGGGGGAATAAACTCATCTTT. It encodes CALGELFLPTRGNKLIF.

This clone was observed a few times. The chain links TRDV1 to TRDJ1; TRDD3 matches 13 bases. The CDR3 is 19 amino acids. V lost 3 bases and J lost 1; bases outside the gene matches: 11. From germline, CDR1 is TSWWSYY and CDR2 QGS. CDR3 DNA: TGTGCTCTTGGGGAGCCCCTTCCTACTGGGGGATACGGCACCGATAAACTCATCTTT. Amino acid sequence: CALGEPLPTGGYGTDKLIF.

The chain joins TRDV1 to TRDJ1; weak D call: TRDD2 (6 bases). The germline gives CDR1 TSWWSYY, CDR2 QGS. V was pared by 8 bases and J by 11 bases, with 15 bases between. The CDR3 runs to 11 residues. The CDR3 protein is CALRFFLGLIF. For the CDR3, the DNA is TGTGCTCTTCGGTTCTTCCTCGGGCTCATCTTT.

This clone appeared a few times. This rearrangement joins TRDV1 to TRDJ1; D remains unclear. The germline CDR1 and CDR2 sequences are TSWWSYY and QGS. This CDR3 comprises 14 residues. Trimming left V 7 bases short and J 0 bases short, with 12 bases between. The CDR3 here is CALVPLPNTDKLIF. In DNA, the CDR3 is TGTGCTCTTGTTCCCCTCCCGAACACCGATAAACTCATCTTT.

This clone is labeled as medium-sized (0.01 to 0.1%). V and J are TRDV2 and TRDJ1; possible D gene TRDD3, 5 bases. With 0 bases removed from V and 2 bases from J, the gap between germline ends came to 18 bases. The V gene's germline CDR1 is GEAIGNYY and CDR2 EKD. The CDR3 covers 17 residues. The CDR3 DNA reads as TGTGCCTGTGACACCGGGGAGACGGGGGGTAGAACCGATAAACTCATCTTT. It translates to CACDTGETGGRTDKLIF.

This clone was counted only a few times. Germline is not matched at one junction end, which may reflect a read error. This rearrangement joins TRDV1 to TRDJ1; D is undetermined. Germline CDR1 TSWWSYY, CDR2 QGS. The CDR3 covers 18 residues. CDR3 in amino acids: CALGELTGRNDGPDKLTF. The CDR3 region has the DNA TGTGCTCTTGGGGAACTCACCGGCCGAAACGATGGACCCGATAAACTCACCTTT.

The V and J genes are TRDV1 and TRDJ1, with 11 bases identical to TRDD3. The length of the CDR3 is 19 residues. From germline, CDR1 is TSWWSYY and CDR2 QGS. J was trimmed by 7 bases and V by 1 base; bases with no gene match: 17. CDR3 bases: TGTGCTCTTGGGGAACCGACGATACCCACTGGGGGATATGTGGTTAAACTCATCTTT. It is translated as CALGEPTIPTGGYVVKLIF.

V gene TRDV1 combines with J gene TRDJ1, with TRDD3 matching over 9 bases. V gave up 5 bases and J gave up 4 bases; unmatched junction bases: 23. Germline CDR1 and CDR2: TSWWSYY and QGS. This CDR3 comprises 20 residues. CDR3 nucleotides: TGTGCTCTTGGGAGACAGGGCCCCTGCCTACTGGGGGACGACCTCGATAAACTCATCTTT. Its translation is CALGRQGPCLLGDDLDKLIF.

No V gene was called, and the J gene is TRDJ1; TRDD3 was called by the table and not checked on the DNA. The CDR3 loop spans 17 amino acids. In nucleotides, the CDR3 is TGTGCTCTTGGGGTTTCTTTGGGGGATACGCGATCCGATAAACTCATCTTT. Its translation: CALGVSLGDTRSDKLIF.

This clone was observed a handful of times. The V gene is TRDV1, the J gene TRDJ1, with 8 bases identical to TRDD3. The CDR3 runs 15 residues. V shed 5 bases, J shed 7 bases, and the junction held 12 bases outside the gene matches. CDR1 and CDR2 (germline): TSWWSYY, QGS. The CDR3 reads CALGSRRGIGAKLIF. The DNA for the CDR3 is TGTGCTCTTGGGTCCCGTCGGGGGATAGGTGCTAAACTCATCTTT.

This clone was observed a handful of times. The rearrangement joins TRDV1 to TRDJ1; the match to TRDD3 covers 12 bases. Germline V gives CDR1 TSWWSYY, CDR2 QGS. J lost 3 bases, V lost 5 bases, and 13 bases had no gene match. CDR3 length: 18 amino acids. The CDR3 spells CALGNQHWGIPLPDKLIF. For the CDR3, the DNA is TGTGCTCTTGGGAACCAACACTGGGGGATACCCCTCCCCGATAAACTCATCTTT.

The chain combines TRDV1 with TRDJ1, with D possibly TRDD2 on 5 matching bases. The germline CDR1 and CDR2 sequences are TSWWSYY and QGS. This CDR3 is 15 amino acids long. The V gene lost 3 bases and the J gene lost 0 bases, with 11 bases spanning the gap. The CDR3 DNA sequence: TGTGCTCTTGGGGACCCTTCAGGGGACACCGATAAACTCATCTTT. It specifies CALGDPSGDTDKLIF.

This clone turned up a few times. The V gene is TRDV1, the J gene TRDJ2; the match to TRDD3 covers 7 bases. The CDR3 totals 21 residues. The V gene end was trimmed by 3 bases and the J gene end by 0 bases; junction bases not matched to a gene: 19. The germline CDR1 and CDR2 sequences are TSWWSYY and QGS. In DNA form, the CDR3 reads TGTGCTCTTGGGGAGCTTCCCGGACTGGGGCTCTGGGACACTTTGACAGCACAACTCTTCTTT. Translating it yields CALGELPGLGLWDTLTAQLFF.

This rearrangement joins TRDV1 to TRDJ1; a weak D match, TRDD2 (5 bases). In the absence of a J gene in TCRdb, the DNA was matched to germline to assign it here. The CDR3 runs to 21 residues. Trimming left V 1 base short and J 0 bases short, with 27 bases between. Per germline, CDR1 TSWWSYY and CDR2 QGS. The chain's CDR3 is CALGEPNLPLPPHRYTDKLIF. The CDR3 DNA reads TGTGCTCTTGGGGAACCCAATCTCCCCCTACCCCCCCATCGATACACCGATAAACTCATCTTT.